This T cell receptor (beta chain) came from a study of blood T cells in healthy people across ages. Primed by a sample-barcoded 5' primer and a J-beta primer mix, a second PCR proceeded for 7 to 11 cycles. All cDNA molecules were each tagged by a template-switch adaptor with 12 random nucleotides. TCRdb redid the calling of the 5' RACE reads with MiXCR, one entry per CDR3 protein. Altogether more than 700,000 distinct CDR3 sequences are present, around 45% being singletons, with the ten largest covering around a sixth. This clonotype was counted many times. CDR1 is SGHRS and CDR2 is YFSETQ in the germline V gene. The CDR3 is 13 amino acids. V lost 4 bases to trimming and J lost 3 bases, with 11 bases between them. Samples each yielded at least 5 micrograms of total RNA.

The TCR originated in a man aged 80 or over in good health. Input material: blood. The chain links TRBV5-1 to TRBJ2-7, with D maybe TRBD1 (5 bases). The CDR3 region is CASSPDNIYEQYF. CDR3 in DNA: TGCGCCAGCAGCCCGGACAATATCTACGAGCAGTACTTC.